A selection of T cell receptor beta chains follows, all from one sample in a study of patients and donors after allogeneic stem cell transplantation. TCRdb independently ran MiXCR on the RT-PCR reads; one entry per CDR3 protein. This sample has about a million distinct CDR3 sequences; 18% occur once, and the top ten carry approximately 5.9%. The specimen sequenced was blood, either unsorted or a sorted T cell fraction (not recorded which). Every receptor here comes from a human donor who was either an allogeneic HSCT recipient or a stem cell or donor lymphocyte infusion donor (not recorded which). It is not recorded whose cells these are; they may come from a transplant donor. The CDR3 runs from the conserved cysteine through the conserved F or W. D genes are given only for firm matches. Clone size is given for some rows only: seen once, a few or many times, or a class if the clone is expanded.

size: many
V: TRBV12-3/TRBV12-4
D: -
J: TRBJ1-1
DNA: TGTGCCAGCAGCCCACAGCTAAACACTGAAGCTTTCTTT
CDR3: CASSPQLNTEAFF

size: -
V: TRBV6-1
D: -
J: TRBJ1-2
DNA: TGTGCCAGCAAAGGCCAGGCCTTCTATGGCTACACCTTC
CDR3: CASKGQAFYGYTF

size: -
V: TRBV6-1
D: TRBD1
J: TRBJ1-1
DNA: TGTGCCAACTCACTACAGGGGTCGGGTACTGAAGCTTTCTTT
CDR3: CANSLQGSGTEAFF

size: few
V: TRBV11-2
D: TRBD2
J: TRBJ2-1
DNA: TGTGCCAGCAGCCAAACTAGCGGGGGGCTTTTGTCCTACAATGAGCAGTTCTTC
CDR3: CASSQTSGGLLSYNEQFF

size: -
V: TRBV7-2
D: -
J: TRBJ2-7
DNA: TGTGCCAGCAGCTTAGTTTCGGCTACCTACGAGCAGTACTTC
CDR3: CASSLVSATYEQYF

size: -
V: TRBV3-1
D: -
J: TRBJ1-3
DNA: TGTGCCAGCAGCCAAGAAGGCTACACCATATATTTT
CDR3: CASSQEGYTIYF

size: few
V: TRBV12-3/TRBV12-4
D: -
J: TRBJ1-2
DNA: TGTGCCAGCAGTTTGGCCGGACAGCTTAACTATGGCTACACCTTC
CDR3: CASSLAGQLNYGYTF

size: few
V: TRBV20-1
D: -
J: TRBJ1-2
DNA: TGCAGTGCTAGAGACACCTGGGGCTACACCTTC
CDR3: CSARDTWGYTF

size: -
V: TRBV6-2/TRBV6-3
D: -
J: TRBJ1-5
DNA: TGTGCCAGCACCTCATTTTCGGGACAGCCCCAGCATTTT
CDR3: CASTSFSGQPQHF

size: -
V: TRBV5-1
D: TRBD1
J: TRBJ2-5
DNA: TGCGCCAGCAGCTTGGGACAGGGGATTGGCGAGACCCAGTACTTC
CDR3: CASSLGQGIGETQYF

size: -
V: TRBV12-3/TRBV12-4
D: -
J: TRBJ2-7
DNA: TGTGCCAGCAGTAAAGTTATATACGAGCAGTACTTC
CDR3: CASSKVIYEQYF

size: many
V: TRBV5-1
D: -
J: TRBJ1-1
DNA: TGCGCCAGCACCTCTTCGGTGCGGAACACTGAAGCTTTCTTT
CDR3: CASTSSVRNTEAFF

size: few
V: TRBV12-3/TRBV12-4
D: TRBD1
J: TRBJ1-4
DNA: TGTGCCAGCAGTTCCCTCTTCCGGGACAGGGTATATGGGGATAATGAAAAACTGTTTTTT
CDR3: CASSSLFRDRVYGDNEKLFF

size: few
V: TRBV6-2/TRBV6-3
D: TRBD1
J: TRBJ1-5
DNA: TGTGCCAGCAGTACCCAGGGGGCCATAGGCAATCAGCCCCAGCATTTT
CDR3: CASSTQGAIGNQPQHF

size: -
V: TRBV30
D: -
J: TRBJ1-4
DNA: TGTGCCTGGAGTGCGGGGGCCAAACTGTTTTTT
CDR3: CAWSAGAKLFF

size: -
V: TRBV10-3
D: TRBD1
J: TRBJ2-7
DNA: TGTGCCATCAGTAAATTCTCGGGACAGGGTAGCAACGAGCAGTACTTC
CDR3: CAISKFSGQGSNEQYF

size: -
V: TRBV7-9
D: TRBD2
J: TRBJ2-7
DNA: TGTGCCAGCAGCCGGGAGGGGGGGAACGAGCAGTACTTC
CDR3: CASSREGGNEQYF

size: -
V: TRBV9
D: TRBD2
J: TRBJ2-7
DNA: TGTGCCAGCAGCCCCCGGGACTATACCCACGAGCAGTACTTC
CDR3: CASSPRDYTHEQYF

size: few
V: TRBV20-1
D: -
J: TRBJ2-7
DNA: TGCAGTGCTCCCCCGGGGTACTCATCCTACGAGCAGTACTTC
CDR3: CSAPPGYSSYEQYF

size: few
V: TRBV5-6
D: -
J: TRBJ1-1
DNA: TGTGCCAGCAGCGCCGGCCCTATTATTGAAGCTTTCTTT
CDR3: CASSAGPIIEAFF

size: -
V: TRBV5-1
D: -
J: TRBJ2-6
DNA: TGCGCCAGCACCCGAGGGGACCAGGGATCCGGGGCCAACGTCCTGACTTTC
CDR3: CASTRGDQGSGANVLTF

size: -
V: TRBV5-1
D: -
J: TRBJ1-2
DNA: TGCGCCAGCAGCTTCCGGGACCCAGGAGATGGCTACACCTTC
CDR3: CASSFRDPGDGYTF

size: few
V: TRBV7-2
D: TRBD2
J: TRBJ2-7
DNA: TGTGCCAGCAGCTTAGTAGGTAGCGGGAGGAGGAACGAGCAGTACTTC
CDR3: CASSLVGSGRRNEQYF

size: -
V: TRBV5-1
D: -
J: TRBJ2-7
DNA: TGCGCCAGCAGCACCCCCTCACCCTACGAGCAGTACTTC
CDR3: CASSTPSPYEQYF

size: few
V: TRBV2
D: -
J: TRBJ2-5
DNA: TGTGCCAGTGGGGGGAGTGAGCCTTACTTC
CDR3: CASGGSEPYF

size: few
V: TRBV20-1
D: -
J: TRBJ1-1
DNA: TGCAGTGTGTCTCAGAACACTGAAGCTTTCTTT
CDR3: CSVSQNTEAFF

size: few
V: TRBV27
D: TRBD1
J: TRBJ2-1
DNA: TGTGCCAGCAGTTTATGGACAGGGAAAGGAAGGGATGAGCAGTTCTTC
CDR3: CASSLWTGKGRDEQFF

size: -
V: TRBV25-1
D: TRBD1
J: TRBJ1-6
DNA: TGTGCCAGCAGCGAAGACAGGGCTAGTCCCCTCAAGGATTCACCCCTCCACTTT
CDR3: CASSEDRASPLKDSPLHF

size: -
V: TRBV30
D: TRBD2
J: TRBJ2-1
DNA: TGTGCCTGGACTATGGGTAGCGGGACCTACAATGAGCAGTTCTTC
CDR3: CAWTMGSGTYNEQFF

size: -
V: TRBV2
D: -
J: TRBJ1-1
DNA: TGTGCCAGCAGTGTTAGAACAGGCGCTTTCTTT
CDR3: CASSVRTGAFF

size: -
V: TRBV24-1
D: TRBD2
J: TRBJ2-2
DNA: TGTGCCACCAGTGAACCAGCGGGGGGGCGTTCCGGGGAGCTGTTTTTT
CDR3: CATSEPAGGRSGELFF

size: -
V: TRBV27
D: -
J: TRBJ2-1
DNA: TGTGCCAGCAGTTTATTGGGGACAAGGCGCTACAATGAGCAGTTCTTC
CDR3: CASSLLGTRRYNEQFF